The 9 T cell receptor beta chains listed next were all sequenced from one sample in a study of metastatic and nonmetastatic thyroid tumors. From the PCR reads, TCRdb re-called clones with MiXCR. Found here are around 45,000 clones, less than 3.5% of them singletons; the top ten hold roughly a tenth. No treatment of any kind had been given to any patient before thyroid surgery. The material sequenced was blood. These TCRs come from a female donor with papillary thyroid cancer or a benign thyroid nodule (not recorded which). Some clones in this sample may be carry-over from other donors' samples.

Turning to this clone: A much larger clone differs by one base, so this may be a read error. The sample carries other DNA sequences with the same CDR3. The V and J genes are TRBV6-1 and TRBJ1-5; TRBD1 might be the D (6 bases). The CDR3 has 12 amino acids. Germline V gene sequence: CDR1 MNHNS, CDR2 SASEGT. Trimming left V 4 bases short and J 7 bases short, with 8 bases between. In nucleotides, the CDR3 is TGTGCCAGCAGTGGGGGGGGCCAGCCCCAGCATTTT. This translates into CASSGGGQPQHF.

This clone was counted between two and nine times. The chain is built from TRBV6-5 and TRBJ1-1; 9 bases line up with TRBD1. J was trimmed by 6 bases and V by 4 bases; bases with no gene match: 9. CDR1 MNHEY and CDR2 SVGAGI come from the germline V gene. This CDR3 spans 15 amino acids. In nucleotides, the CDR3 is TGTGCCAGCAGTTCGCCGACAGGGGGGAAGCCTGAAGCTTTCTTT. Translation: CASSSPTGGKPEAFF.

Only a few counts were recorded for this clone. The chain employs TRBV27 and TRBJ2-7, with a weak D call TRBD2 (6 bases). There are 13 residues in the CDR3. The V and J ends lost 6 bases and 1 base respectively, with 10 bases between them. CDR1 and CDR2 (germline): MNHEY, SMNVEV (reference sequence). Here the CDR3 reads CASRGGLSYEQYF. The DNA of the CDR3 is TGTGCCAGCAGGGGGGGACTGTCCTACGAGCAGTACTTC.

To note about this clone: A clone one base away is much larger, so this may be a read error. The chain is built from TRBV6-1 and TRBJ2-2, with D perhaps TRBD2 (6 bases). The germline gives CDR1 MNHNS, CDR2 SASEGT. Trimming pared 7 bases from V and 7 bases from J, leaving 13 bases between. CDR3 length: 13 residues. In DNA form, the CDR3 reads TGTGCCAGCATCGGGAGAAGGGGCGGGGAGCTGTTTTTT. It is translated as CASIGRRGGELFF.

This clone was observed at least ten times. This sequence may be a read error, since a much larger clone differs from it by one base. Different DNA sequences within this sample yield the same CDR3. The chain recombines TRBV19 with TRBJ1-2; D is possibly TRBD1 (6 bases). This CDR3 is built from 14 residues. The germline CDR1 and CDR2 sequences are LNHDA and SQIVND (reference sequence). The CDR3: CASSIRDNYYGYTF. The CDR3 DNA is TGTGCTAGTAGTATAAGGGACAACTACTATGGCTACACCTTC.

This clone came up a few times. The CDR3 does not close with the conserved phenylalanine or tryptophan, likely indicating a read error. No DNA is shown, since the ends of the CDR3 on it are uncertain; the CDR3 is the one TCRdb lists. The gene calls are TRBV9 and TRBJ1-1. The CDR3 is 13 residues long, ends included. Germline lookup yields CDR1 SGDLS and CDR2 YYNGEE. The CDR3 sequence is CASSVESSAESFL.

This clone was seen repeatedly, ten times or more. The rearrangement links TRBV5-1 to TRBJ2-1; 7 nucleotides match TRBD2. Looked up from germline, CDR1 is SGHRS and CDR2 is YFSETQ. The V segment lost 0 bases and the J segment 5 bases; nucleotides outside the gene matches: 5. The CDR3 is 15 residues long. In DNA, the CDR3 is TGCGCCAGCAGCTTGGTAATGGGGAGGGACAATGAGCAGTTCTTC. Translated, it gives CASSLVMGRDNEQFF. The full variable domain, completed using reference TRBV5-1 and TRBJ2-1, is KAGVTQTPRYLIKTRGQQVTLSCSPISGHRSVSWYQQTPGQGLQFLFEYFSETQRNKGNFPGRFSGRQFSNSRSEMNVSTLELGDSALYLCASSLVMGRDNEQFFGPGTRLTVL.

There are many counts of this clone. V usage is TRBV28 and J usage is TRBJ2-7; 8 bases fit TRBD1. The length of the CDR3 is 15 residues. The V and J ends lost 5 bases and 4 bases, in that order; junction bases with no gene match: 10. From germline, CDR1 is MDHEN and CDR2 SYDVKM. The CDR3 sequence: CASSPTRTGQYEQYF. CDR3 bases: TGTGCCAGCAGTCCCACCCGGACAGGGCAGTACGAGCAGTACTTC. Together with reference TRBV28 and TRBJ2-7, the CDR3 gives the full variable domain: DVKVTQSSRYLVKRTGEKVFLECVQDMDHENMFWYRQDPGLGLRLIYFSYDVKMKEKGDIPEGYSVSREKKERFSLILESASTNQTSMYLCASSPTRTGQYEQYFGPGTRLTVT.

This clone was detected many times. The rearrangement uses TRBV19 and TRBJ1-6; D gene uncertain. From germline, CDR1 is LNHDA and CDR2 SQIVND (reference sequence). Trimming left V 3 bases short and J 8 bases short, with 11 bases between. CDR3 length: 14 residues. This chain's CDR3 is CASSIDEGHSPLHF. The CDR3, as DNA: TGTGCCAGTAGTATTGACGAGGGTCATTCACCCCTCCACTTT. The full variable domain, rest sourced from reference TRBV19 and TRBJ1-6, is DGGITQSPKYLFRKEGQNVTLSCEQNLNHDAMYWYRQDPGQGLRLIYYSQIVNDFQKGDIAEGYSVSREKKESFPLTVTSAQKNPTAFYLCASSIDEGHSPLHFGNGTRLTVT.